Listed below are T cell receptor beta chains from one sample, sequenced in a study of blood T cell repertoires in COVID-19. Generated by immunoSEQ multiplex PCR, the TCRdb table keeps only in-frame clones and is missing some. The repertoire holds about 280,000 clones, with approximately 88% as singletons. Sequences were obtained from peripheral blood. The receptors come from a man aged 50 to 60 with acute or convalescent COVID-19. Each CDR3 is given with its conserved first and last residue. D genes are given only for firm matches. Rows give clone size only sometimes, using once, few, many, or a class for an expanded clone.

size: once; D: -; J: TRBJ1-1; V: TRBV19; DNA: TGTGCCAGTAGTACCCCCGGGGGTAGGTCTGAAGCTTTCTTT; CDR3: CASSTPGGRSEAFF
size: few; D: -; J: TRBJ1-1; V: TRBV4-1; DNA: TGCGCCAGCAGCCAAGTAGGAGAGAACACTGAAGCTTTCTTT; CDR3: CASSQVGENTEAFF
size: -; D: TRBD1; J: TRBJ1-2; V: TRBV11-2; DNA: TGTGCCAGCAGTAAGACGGGACAGTATGGCTACACCTTC; CDR3: CASSKTGQYGYTF
size: -; D: TRBD1; J: TRBJ1-2; V: TRBV15; DNA: TGTGCCACCAGAAGTGGTGTTGTAGGGGACAGCAGGTTTCGGACCTTC; CDR3: CATRSGVVGDSRFRTF
size: -; D: TRBD2; J: TRBJ2-1; V: TRBV7-3; DNA: TGTGCCAGCAGCTTAACGACTAGCGGGGGAAATGAGCAGTTCTTC; CDR3: CASSLTTSGGNEQFF
size: -; D: TRBD1; J: TRBJ1-4; V: TRBV7-9; DNA: TGTGCCAGCAGCTCCCAGACAGGGATTGAAAAACTGTTTTTT; CDR3: CASSSQTGIEKLFF
size: few; D: TRBD2; J: TRBJ2-1; V: TRBV5-1; DNA: TGCGCCAGCAGCTTGAGCGGGGGGGCGAATGAGCAGTTCTTC; CDR3: CASSLSGGANEQFF
size: -; D: -; J: TRBJ2-7; V: TRBV23-1; DNA: TGCGCCAGCAGTCAATCTATGGTACTGGCCCAGGCTTCCTACGAGCAGTACTTC; CDR3: CASSQSMVLAQASYEQYF
size: -; D: TRBD1; J: TRBJ2-5; V: TRBV6-6; DNA: TGTGCCAGCAGTTCCCCCGGGACACCGACAGGGGAGACCCAGTACTTC; CDR3: CASSSPGTPTGETQYF
size: -; D: TRBD1; J: TRBJ2-7; V: TRBV29-1; DNA: TGCAGCGTTGAAACAGGGGGCGCCTACGAGCAGTACTTC; CDR3: CSVETGGAYEQYF
size: -; D: -; J: TRBJ1-1; V: TRBV5-1; DNA: TGCGCCAGCAGCTTGGCCTGGGAGGGGGGTGAAGCTTTCTTT; CDR3: CASSLAWEGGEAFF
size: -; D: -; J: TRBJ1-2; V: TRBV5-6; DNA: TGTGCCAGCAGCTTGGCGGGTTACTATGGCTACACCTTC; CDR3: CASSLAGYYGYTF
size: -; D: TRBD2; J: TRBJ2-7; V: TRBV10-3; DNA: TGTGCCATCAGGCACACTAGCGGGCCCTATAACGAGCAGTACTTC; CDR3: CAIRHTSGPYNEQYF
size: -; D: TRBD1; J: TRBJ2-2; V: TRBV7-8; DNA: TGTGCCAGCAGTTCCCGGGGACAGTTCAGCACCGGGGAGCTGTTTTTT; CDR3: CASSSRGQFSTGELFF
size: -; D: TRBD1; J: TRBJ2-2; V: TRBV30; DNA: TGTGCCTGGAGTGAAGGGACAGTGAACACCGGGGAGCTGTTTTTT; CDR3: CAWSEGTVNTGELFF
size: once; D: -; J: TRBJ2-3; V: TRBV3-1/TRBV3-2; DNA: TGTGCCAGCAGTCATTTGTTAGATACGCAGTATTTT; CDR3: CASSHLLDTQYF
size: -; D: -; J: TRBJ1-2; V: TRBV5-6; DNA: TGTGCCAGCAGCTCACCCAGGACAGCTGGCTACACCTTC; CDR3: CASSSPRTAGYTF
size: -; D: -; J: TRBJ2-7; V: TRBV19; DNA: TGTGCCAGTAGTGCTCGCGGGACCGATCGCCGGGGGCAGTACTTC; CDR3: CASSARGTDRRGQYF
size: -; D: TRBD1; J: TRBJ2-3; V: TRBV5-8; DNA: TGTGCCAGCAGCTTGAAAGTTTTGGCAGGGGGCCTGGATACGCAGTATTTT; CDR3: CASSLKVLAGGLDTQYF
size: few; D: -; J: TRBJ2-7; V: TRBV21-1; DNA: TGTGCCAGCACCTCCGGGAGCCCCTACGAGCAGTACTTC; CDR3: CASTSGSPYEQYF
size: few; D: TRBD1; J: TRBJ1-2; V: TRBV15; DNA: TGTGCCACCAGCAGAGGGCAGGGGGCCTCTATGGGCTACACCTTC; CDR3: CATSRGQGASMGYTF
size: -; D: -; J: TRBJ2-6; V: TRBV5-1; DNA: TGCGCCAGCAGCTTCTCAGGGCGGGACAACGTCCTGACTTTC; CDR3: CASSFSGRDNVLTF
size: -; D: -; J: TRBJ2-3; V: TRBV7-9; DNA: TGTGCCAGCGGCCCATGGGATACGCAGTATTTT; CDR3: CASGPWDTQYF
size: once; D: -; J: TRBJ2-2; V: TRBV11-3; DNA: TGTGCCAGCAGCTTGTCCGCCGGGGAGCTGTTTTTT; CDR3: CASSLSAGELFF
size: -; D: TRBD1; J: TRBJ1-2; V: TRBV5-6; DNA: TGTGCCAGCAGCGGAGGGGGCGCGGGCGGCTACACCTTC; CDR3: CASSGGGAGGYTF
size: -; D: -; J: TRBJ1-1; V: TRBV18; DNA: TGTGCCAGCCGCCGGGAGGACACTGAAGCTTTCTTT; CDR3: CASRREDTEAFF
size: -; D: -; J: TRBJ1-6; V: TRBV9; DNA: TGTGCCAGCAGCGTCACAGGGCCCGAGGATTCACCCCTCCACTTT; CDR3: CASSVTGPEDSPLHF
size: -; D: -; J: TRBJ1-2; V: TRBV27; DNA: TGTGCCAGCAGGAGCTGGGACACGGAGTGGACTGGCTACACCTTC; CDR3: CASRSWDTEWTGYTF